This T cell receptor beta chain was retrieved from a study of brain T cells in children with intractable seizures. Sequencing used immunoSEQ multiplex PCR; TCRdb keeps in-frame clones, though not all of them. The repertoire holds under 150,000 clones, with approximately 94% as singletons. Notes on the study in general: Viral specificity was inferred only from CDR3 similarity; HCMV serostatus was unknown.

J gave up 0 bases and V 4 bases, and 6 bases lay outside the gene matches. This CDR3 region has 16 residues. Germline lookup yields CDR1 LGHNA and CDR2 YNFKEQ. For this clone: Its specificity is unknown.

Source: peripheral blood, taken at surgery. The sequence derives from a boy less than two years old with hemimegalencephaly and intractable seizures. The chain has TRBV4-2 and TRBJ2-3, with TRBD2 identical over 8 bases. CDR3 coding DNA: TGTGCCAGCAGCCTACCGGGAGGGGTTAGCACAGATACGCAGTATTTT. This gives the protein CASSLPGGVSTDTQYF.